The 2 T cell receptor beta chains presented below share a single source sample, sequenced in a study of T cell responses to AZD1222 COVID-19 vaccine. The table came from immunoSEQ multiplex PCR; TCRdb's copy has only in-frame clones and leaves some out. The table shows approximately 100,000 clones, with 87% occurring only once. This material consisted of peripheral blood, taken on day 0 of AZD1222 vaccination. All receptors come from an adult in good health.

J is TRBJ1-5 and V is TRBV28; D remains ambiguous. The germline CDR1 and CDR2 sequences are MDHEN and SYDVKM. V shed 2 bases and J shed 0 bases, with 8 bases lying between them. The CDR3 consists of 15 residues. In nucleotides, the CDR3 is TGTGCCAGCAGTTTAGAGCTGAATAGCAATCAGCCCCAGCATTTT. As protein: CASSLELNSNQPQHF.

The chain employs TRBV28 and TRBJ1-6; 11 nucleotides match TRBD1. The CDR3 has 16 residues. Per the germline V gene, CDR1 is MDHEN and CDR2 is SYDVKM. The junction had 5 bases not matched to a gene; V was cut back by 3 bases and J by 7 bases. The CDR3 is CASSFPRDRGNSPLHF. CDR3 bases: TGTGCCAGCAGTTTCCCCCGGGACAGGGGGAATTCACCCCTCCACTTT.